This T cell receptor (beta chain) was captured by sequencing in a study of T cell responses to AZD1222 COVID-19 vaccine. TCRdb's copy holds only in-frame clones and misses some; the assay was immunoSEQ multiplex PCR. The table lists 95,000 to 110,000 clones, roughly 90% of them singletons. Study-wide findings and caveats: Possibly, clonal diversity was underestimated; donors were largely white British and included more females. Once two AZD1222 doses were given, Spike-specific TCR breadth and depth went up. Vaccine-associated CD4 TCRs ranged over spike, dominating at 160-218 and 743-854.

Timing groups of about 4 and about 12 weeks for second doses were pooled. CDR1 is MDHEN, CDR2 SYDVKM, per germline. The length of the CDR3 is 13 residues. The germline V and J ends were trimmed by 7 bases and 4 bases, with 13 bases remaining between them. Note on this clone: Its target is unknown.

The sample here was peripheral blood, taken 28 days after the second AZD1222 dose. The source of this sequence is an adult who received the AZD1222 COVID-19 vaccine. This sequence joins TRBV28 and TRBJ1-1; TRBD1 might be the D (5 bases). CDR3 nucleotide sequence: TGTGCCAGCACTCCGGCGGGGGGCACTGAAGCTTTCTTT. Its translation is CASTPAGGTEAFF. Full variable domain (remainder filled in from reference TRBV28 and TRBJ1-1): DVKVTQSSRYLVKRTGEKVFLECVQDMDHENMFWYRQDPGLGLRLIYFSYDVKMKEKGDIPEGYSVSREKKERFSLILESASTNQTSMYLCASTPAGGTEAFFGQGTRLTVV.